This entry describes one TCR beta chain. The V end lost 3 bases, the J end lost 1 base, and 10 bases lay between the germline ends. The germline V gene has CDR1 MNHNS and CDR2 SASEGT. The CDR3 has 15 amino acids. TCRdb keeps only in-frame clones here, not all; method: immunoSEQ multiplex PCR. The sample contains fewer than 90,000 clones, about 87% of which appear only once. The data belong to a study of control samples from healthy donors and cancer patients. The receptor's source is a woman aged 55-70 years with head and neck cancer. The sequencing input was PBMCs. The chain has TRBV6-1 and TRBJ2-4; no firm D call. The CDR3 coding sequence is TGTGCCAGCAGTGATTGGTCTCTGGCCAAAAACATTCAGTACTTC. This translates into CASSDWSLAKNIQYF.